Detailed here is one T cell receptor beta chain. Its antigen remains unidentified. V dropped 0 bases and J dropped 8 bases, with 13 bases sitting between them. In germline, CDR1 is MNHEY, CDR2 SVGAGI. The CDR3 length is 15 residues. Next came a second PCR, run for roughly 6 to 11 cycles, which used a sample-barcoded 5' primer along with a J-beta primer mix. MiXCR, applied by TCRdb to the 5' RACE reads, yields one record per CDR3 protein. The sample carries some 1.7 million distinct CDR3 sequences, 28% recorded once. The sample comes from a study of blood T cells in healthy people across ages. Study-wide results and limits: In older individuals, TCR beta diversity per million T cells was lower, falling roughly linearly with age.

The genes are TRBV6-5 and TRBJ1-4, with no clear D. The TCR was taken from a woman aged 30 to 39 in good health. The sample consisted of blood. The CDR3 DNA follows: TGTGCCAGCAGTTACTCGAAGGGAAACCACGAAAAACTGTTTTTT. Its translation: CASSYSKGNHEKLFF.